A single sample gave rise to the 14 T cell receptor beta chains below, sequenced in a study of CD8+CD57+ T cells in acquired aplastic anemia. The TCR beta profiling, which covered VDJ combination and CDR3 sequence, was carried out using genomic DNA as the template. TCRdb used MiXCR to reprocess the reads, holding one entry per CDR3 protein. The profile shows about 240,000 distinct CDR3 sequences, around 45% of them singletons. The sequenced patients had an expansion of CD8+CD57+ cells seen by flow cytometry. Sequencing used sorted CD4+, CD8+, or CD8+CD57+ T cells (not recorded which) from PBMCs. These TCRs come from a human donor with aplastic anemia.

The V gene is TRBV20-1, the J gene TRBJ1-2; 7 positions match TRBD1. The CDR3 runs to 13 residues. The V gene end was trimmed by 5 bases and the J gene end by 0 bases; junction bases not matched to a gene: 3. The germline CDR1 and CDR2 sequences are DFQATT and SNEGSKA (reference sequence). CDR3 loop: CSALQGTNYGYTF. CDR3 in DNA: TGCAGTGCTCTACAGGGGACTAACTATGGCTACACCTTC.

This chain connects TRBV2 to TRBJ2-5, with TRBD2 as a possible D gene (6 bases). With 8 bases removed from V and 1 base from J, the gap between germline ends came to 11 bases. Germline V lookup: CDR1 SNHLY, CDR2 FYNNEI. The length of the CDR3 is 13 residues. The CDR3 region is CASAPGLQETQYF. The CDR3 DNA sequence: TGTGCCAGCGCCCCGGGACTCCAAGAGACCCAGTACTTC.

The V and J genes are TRBV11-2 and TRBJ1-5, with 7 bases identical to TRBD1. Trimming took 6 bases from V and 4 from J; bases not matched to a gene: 9. Germline CDR1 SGHAT, CDR2 FQNNGV. The CDR3 totals 15 residues. CDR3 nucleotides: TGTGCCAGCAGTGACCTTGGGACAGCAAATCAGCCCCAGCATTTT. Residues: CASSDLGTANQPQHF.

In this sample, this clonotype turned up many times. This rearrangement joins TRBV15 to TRBJ1-2, with D maybe TRBD1 (5 bases). Germline CDR1 reads LNHNV; CDR2 reads YYDKDF (reference sequence). V lost 5 bases and J lost 8, with 15 bases in between. The CDR3 is made up of 13 amino acids. CDR3 sequence reads: CATSFGGLQGYTF. CDR3 coding DNA: TGTGCCACCAGCTTCGGGGGGTTGCAGGGCTACACCTTC.

This clonotype was counted many times. In DNA, the CDR3 is TGTGCCAGTAGTACCCGGGACATGAACGAGCAGTACTTC. It specifies CASSTRDMNEQYF. The chain couples TRBV19 to TRBJ2-7, with a weak D call TRBD1 (6 bases). The V end lost 4 bases, the J end lost 5 bases, and 12 bases lay between the germline ends. Per the germline V gene, CDR1 is LNHDA and CDR2 is SQIVND (reference sequence). This CDR3 region has 13 residues.

This chain connects TRBV19 to TRBJ2-7, with TRBD2 identical over 9 bases. V was pared by 4 bases and J by 2 bases, with 6 bases of the junction left unmatched. The germline V gene encodes CDR1 LNHDA and CDR2 SQIVND (reference sequence). The CDR3 loop spans 15 amino acids. The CDR3 DNA reads TGTGCCAGTAGTACCGCCTTAGCGGGAGCCTACGAGCAGTACTTC. It specifies CASSTALAGAYEQYF.

Regarding this clonotype: The CDR3 does not end in the conserved phenylalanine or tryptophan, so this is likely a read error. It is unclear where the CDR3 begins or ends on the DNA, so no DNA is shown, and the CDR3 is as TCRdb lists it. This rearrangement joins TRBV30 to TRBJ2-3. Germline CDR1 reads GTSNPN; CDR2 reads SVGIG (reference sequence). The CDR3 region is 10 residues in length, termini included. The CDR3 loop is CAWSRSVTHY.

The genes are TRBV20-1 and TRBJ2-7; D is perhaps TRBD2 (5 bases). V lost 0 bases to trimming and J lost 4 bases, with 16 bases between them. This CDR3 region has 15 residues. Germline-derived CDR1 and CDR2 are DFQATT and SNEGSKA (reference sequence). The DNA for the CDR3 is TGCAGTGCTAGAGACATGTCTGGGAGCGATTACGAGCAGTACTTC. Translation: CSARDMSGSDYEQYF.

With regard to this clonotype: Germline and junction disagree at one end, which may indicate a read error. V usage is TRBV7-9 and J usage is TRBJ2-2; D may match TRBD1 or TRBD2 (5 bases each). There are 15 residues in the CDR3. Per the germline V gene, CDR1 is SEHNR and CDR2 is FQNEAQ (reference sequence). The CDR3 spells CASSFSRVVAGELFF. The CDR3 coding sequence is TGTGCCAGCAGCTTCTCCAGGGTCGTTGCCGGGGAGTTGTTTTTT.

This clonotype was recorded many times. The chain couples TRBV2 to TRBJ1-6; 8 nucleotides match TRBD1. CDR3 size: 15 residues. The germline CDR1 and CDR2 sequences are SNHLY and FYNNEI. Trimming removed 7 bases from V and 6 bases from J; junction bases left unmatched: 8. CDR3 amino acids: CASMFGTGSNSPLHF. CDR3 DNA sequence: TGTGCCAGCATGTTTGGGACAGGTTCTAATTCACCCCTCCACTTT.

This clonotype appeared many times. The gene calls are TRBV13 and TRBJ1-1; D possibly corresponds to TRBD1 (6 bases). The germline V gene encodes CDR1 PRHDT and CDR2 FYEKMQ (reference sequence). CDR3 length: 14 residues. V lost 6 bases and J 1 base, leaving 12 bases between the germline ends. The CDR3, as DNA: TGTGCCAGCAGGTCCGTACAGGGGAACACTGAAGCTTTCTTT. Translating it yields CASRSVQGNTEAFF.

The chain combines TRBV25-1 with TRBJ2-7; perhaps D is TRBD1 or TRBD2 (5 bases each). V shed 6 bases and J shed 7 bases, with 19 bases lying between them. The CDR3 is 14 amino acids. Germline assignment: CDR1 MGHDK and CDR2 SYGVNS. The CDR3, as DNA: TGTGCCAGCAGCCAACACCAAGGGACGTATGAGCAGTACTTC. It is translated as CASSQHQGTYEQYF.

The chain joins TRBV10-3 to TRBJ2-5; D tentatively fits TRBD1 or TRBD2 (6 bases each). The germline V gene encodes CDR1 ENHRY and CDR2 SYGVKD. The CDR3 spans 14 residues. The ends were cut back, 8 bases at V and 6 bases at J, with 19 bases in the middle. CDR3 loop: CAIAEGEAQKTQYF. CDR3 in DNA: TGTGCCATCGCCGAGGGGGAGGCCCAGAAGACCCAGTACTTC.

V and J are TRBV20-1 and TRBJ2-1; 11 nucleotides match TRBD2. The germline V gene encodes CDR1 DFQATT and CDR2 SNEGSKA (reference sequence). CDR3 size: 15 residues. V was clipped by 1 base and J by 7 bases; unmatched bases: 6. The chain's CDR3 is CSARATSGRANEQFF. DNA of the CDR3: TGCAGTGCTAGAGCCACTAGCGGGAGAGCAAATGAGCAGTTCTTC.